This T cell receptor (beta chain) was identified during a study of shared clonotypes between healthy human individuals. The overall study: Donors consisted of two women and a few men between 18 and 49. CD8 memory received one plate per donor, CD8 naive two, CD4 memory three and CD4 naive three.

CD45RO-negative cells were positively selected for CCR7, leaving out terminally differentiated effector memory CD45RA+ cells. There were no recent acute infections or vaccinations among the donors, who were healthy HIV-negative adults. The repertoire was sequenced with immunoSEQ multiplex PCR; TCRdb's copy has only in-frame clones and lacks some. This sample has about 590,000 clones; around 95% occur once, and the top ten carry 0.085% to 0.11%. V lost 5 bases and J 0 bases, leaving 8 bases between the germline ends. Germline CDR1 is PRHDT and CDR2 is FYEKMQ (reference sequence). The CDR3 is 14 amino acids.

Sequencing used naive CD8+ T cells sorted from blood. The TCR comes from a woman aged 25-40 years in good health. V and J are TRBV13 and TRBJ2-1; D could derive from TRBD1 or TRBD2 (5 bases each). CDR3: CASSPGTSYNEQFF. As DNA, the CDR3 is TGTGCCAGCAGCCCGGGGACCTCCTACAATGAGCAGTTCTTC.